This T cell receptor beta chain was observed in a study of early stage breast cancer tumors. Using immunoSEQ multiplex PCR, the repertoire was profiled, and TCRdb retains in-frame clones only, with some absent. The table lists around 30,000 clones, more than 65% of them singletons. The ends were cut back, 6 bases at V and 6 bases at J, with 8 bases in the middle. This CDR3 is built from 10 residues. Germline-derived CDR1 and CDR2 are DFQATT and SNEGSKA (reference sequence). This receptor was obtained from a person aged 25-39 years with breast cancer. The V and J genes are TRBV20-1 and TRBJ1-2; D is unclear. The sequenced sample consisted of breast tumor tissue. The CDR3 region has the DNA TGCAGTGCGTCCATAGATGGCTACACCTTC. Translating it yields CSASIDGYTF.